This T cell receptor beta chain was recorded in a study of T cell repertoires in cytomegalovirus infection. The overall study: CMV infection together with matching HLA type was indicated by public TCR beta signatures. Study-wide points: CMV carriers having the relevant HLA were flagged by cumulative public TCR beta family frequency.

This CDR3 has 16 amino acids. Trimming shortened V by 4 bases and J by 0 bases, and 14 bases separated the two germline ends. Germline assignment: CDR1 LGHDT and CDR2 YNNKEL (reference sequence). TCRdb reanalysed the reads using MiXCR and keeps one entry per CDR3 protein. This repertoire shows 750,000 to 950,000 distinct CDR3 sequences, about 28% found once; its top ten account for about 12%. On this clonotype: Its cognate antigen is unknown.

The origin of this receptor is a human donor in good health (CMV status not recorded). Some clones in this sample may be carry-over from other donors' samples. The sequencing here drew on cultured CD8+ T cells from PBMCs, taken from culture after CMV antigen stimulation. The gene calls are TRBV3-1 and TRBJ2-3; D possibly corresponds to TRBD1 (5 bases). CDR3 loop: CASSLSWGDSTDTQYF. In DNA form, the CDR3 reads TGTGCCAGCAGCCTTAGCTGGGGCGATAGCACAGATACGCAGTATTTT.